The next 19 T cell receptor beta chains were all read from a single sample in a study of naive and memory T cell subsets. Amplification of ligated cDNA took four PCR rounds with SP2 and nested alpha and beta constant primers. TCRdb passed the 5' RACE reads through MiXCR, listing each CDR3 protein once. The sample consists of tens of thousands of distinct CDR3 sequences, 7% to 8.5% of them appearing once. TCR cDNA received a 3' ligated oligonucleotide that carried a UMI. These receptor sequences come from a male donor in good health.

Only a few counts were recorded for this clonotype. CDR3 DNA: TGTGCCAGCAGCTTATCCAGGGGTTTGGAAACTGAAGCTTTCTTT. Encoded protein: CASSLSRGLETEAFF. The chain recombines TRBV5-4 with TRBJ1-1; D is perhaps TRBD1 (6 bases). Germline assignment: CDR1 SGHNT and CDR2 YYREEE (reference sequence). This CDR3 has 15 amino acids. Trimming pared 2 bases from V and 5 bases from J, leaving 16 bases between.

This clonotype was recorded a few times. This sequence joins TRBV20-1 and TRBJ1-4; D ambiguous. CDR3 length: 15 amino acids. V was cut by 2 bases and J by 4 bases, with 14 bases left in between. Germline CDR1 is DFQATT and CDR2 is SNEGSKA (reference sequence). This CDR3 reads CSARSSDGINEKLFF. The CDR3 DNA follows: TGCAGTGCTAGATCATCGGACGGGATTAATGAAAAACTGTTTTTT.

This clonotype was found a few times. The rearrangement uses TRBV20-1 and TRBJ1-5; D gene unclear. The V end was cut by 0 bases, the J end by 7 bases, with 16 bases between. This CDR3 contains 15 residues. Germline V CDR1 and CDR2: DFQATT, SNEGSKA (reference sequence). The CDR3: CSARDQRGAVQPQHF. DNA for the CDR3: TGCAGTGCTAGAGATCAGCGGGGAGCTGTCCAGCCCCAGCATTTT.

The DNA for the CDR3 is TGCGCCAGCAGCTTGGTGCCACAGGGATCCCCTGAAGCTTTCTTT. It is translated as CASSLVPQGSPEAFF. The V gene is TRBV5-1, the J gene TRBJ1-1; D might be TRBD1 (6 bases). V lost 0 bases to trimming and J lost 6 bases, with 15 bases between them. Germline V gene data show CDR1 as SGHRS and CDR2 as YFSETQ. The CDR3 sequence is 15 residues long. Filled out from reference TRBV5-1 and TRBJ1-1, the complete variable domain reads KAGVTQTPRYLIKTRGQQVTLSCSPISGHRSVSWYQQTPGQGLQFLFEYFSETQRNKGNFPGRFSGRQFSNSRSEMNVSTLELGDSALYLCASSLVPQGSPEAFFGQGTRLTVV.

The V and J genes are TRBV30 and TRBJ1-2, with D maybe TRBD1 (5 bases). CDR3 length equals 14 residues. V shed 3 bases and J shed 4 bases, with 15 bases lying between them. Germline V CDR1 and CDR2: GTSNPN, SVGIG (reference sequence). CDR3 nucleotide sequence: TGTGCCTGGAGGGCGACGGGGGACCCCTATGGCTACACCTTC. Translating it yields CAWRATGDPYGYTF.

This clonotype was counted many times. The J gene is TRBJ2-1, the V gene TRBV6-5, with 9 positions matching TRBD1. The CDR3 consists of 14 residues. Germline lookup yields CDR1 MNHEY and CDR2 SVGAGI. The ends lost 4 bases at V and 5 bases at J; junction bases unmatched: 3. CDR3 coding DNA: TGTGCCAGCAGTTTGGGACAGGGAGACAATGAGCAGTTCTTC. Translated: CASSLGQGDNEQFF.

This chain uses TRBV27 with TRBJ2-1, with D possibly being TRBD1 (5 bases). V gave up 4 bases and J gave up 9 bases, with 13 bases separating them. This CDR3 has 13 residues. The germline CDR1 and CDR2 sequences are MNHEY and SMNVEV (reference sequence). CDR3 DNA sequence: TGTGCCAGCAGTTGGGGATTAAGGGGTGAGCAGTTCTTC. Protein product: CASSWGLRGEQFF.

The rearrangement joins TRBV5-1 to TRBJ2-2; maybe TRBD1 (6 bases). V lost 4 bases and J 3 bases, leaving 10 bases between the germline ends. The germline gives CDR1 SGHRS, CDR2 YFSETQ. The CDR3 is made up of 14 amino acids. This CDR3 is CASSVGHDTGELFF. CDR3 coding DNA: TGCGCCAGCAGCGTGGGACACGACACCGGGGAGCTGTTTTTT.

This clonotype showed up many times. V is TRBV11-2 and J is TRBJ2-1; D is perhaps TRBD1 (5 bases). The CDR3 has 14 amino acids. Trimming took off 3 bases at V and 8 bases at J, with 14 bases between the two ends. Germline V lookup: CDR1 SGHAT, CDR2 FQNNGV. Written as DNA, the CDR3 is TGTGCCAGCAGCTTTGGAGCAAGGGGCGATGAGCAGTTCTTC. This codes for CASSFGARGDEQFF.

The chain employs TRBV14 and TRBJ1-1, with 9 bases matching TRBD1. V was pared by 4 bases and J by 0 bases, with 3 bases of the junction left unmatched. In germline, CDR1 is SGHDN, CDR2 FVKESK. There are 15 residues in the CDR3. Written as DNA, the CDR3 is TGTGCCAGCAGCCTTGGACAGGGGCTGAACACTGAAGCTTTCTTT. It specifies CASSLGQGLNTEAFF.

At least ten counts were recorded for this clonotype. J is TRBJ2-6 and V is TRBV12-3 or TRBV12-4, with D hard to call. CDR3 length: 17 amino acids. V lost 5 bases, J lost 0 bases, and 14 bases lay in between. In nucleotides, the CDR3 is TGTGCCAGCAGTCCCCCCGGTCTGGGCTCTGGGGCCAACGTCCTGACTTTC. Protein sequence: CASSPPGLGSGANVLTF.

Concerning this clonotype: One end of the junction does not line up with germline, which may come from a read error. The chain is built from TRBV5-1 and TRBJ2-3; TRBD1 matches 9 bases. In germline, CDR1 is SGHRS, CDR2 YFSETQ. CDR3 length: 16 residues. This CDR3 reads CAISLQGQGSTDTQYF. CDR3 sequence (DNA): TGCGCCATCAGCTTGCAGGGACAGGGAAGCACAGATACGCAGTATTTT. The full variable domain, its missing parts supplied by reference TRBV5-1 and TRBJ2-3, is KAGVTQTPRYLIKTRGQQVTLSCSPISGHRSVSWYQQTPGQGLQFLFEYFSETQRNKGNFPGRFSGRQFSNSRSEMNVSTLELGDSALYLCAISLQGQGSTDTQYFGPGTRLTVL.

CDR3 bases: TGTGCCAGCAGCGAGACAGGGGGCGGGTCACCCCTCCACTTT. Protein: CASSETGGGSPLHF. The V gene is TRBV9, the J gene TRBJ1-6; TRBD1 matches at 10 bases. The CDR3 consists of 14 residues. The germline gives CDR1 SGDLS, CDR2 YYNGEE. The V and J ends lost 3 bases and 10 bases, in that order; junction bases with no gene match: 4.

This clonotype was detected a few times. The chain joins TRBV6-6 to TRBJ2-3, with D perhaps matching TRBD2 (5 bases). The CDR3 consists of 13 residues. The germline CDR1 and CDR2 sequences are MNHNY and SVGAGI (reference sequence). Trimming removed 6 bases at V and 5 bases at J, with 12 bases between. DNA for the CDR3: TGTGCCAGCAGCTCCGGACTGTTAGATACGCAGTATTTT. Translation: CASSSGLLDTQYF.

In this sample, this clonotype turned up a few times. CDR3 in DNA: TGTGCCAGCAGCTTATTGGTTCCGGGGAGAACTGAAGCTTTCTTT. Translating it yields CASSLLVPGRTEAFF. The V gene is TRBV7-9, the J gene TRBJ1-1; D gene ambiguous. The V and J ends lost 2 bases and 5 bases respectively, with 15 bases between them. The germline V gene encodes CDR1 SEHNR and CDR2 FQNEAQ (reference sequence). CDR3 length: 15 residues.

The V and J genes are TRBV29-1 and TRBJ1-3; no definite D call. V lost 4 bases and J 0 bases, leaving 7 bases between the germline ends. CDR3 length: 13 residues. Germline V gives CDR1 SQVTM, CDR2 ANQGSEA. In nucleotides, the CDR3 is TGCAGCGTTGTTGGAGGCTCTGGAAACACCATATATTTT. It translates to CSVVGGSGNTIYF.

The rearrangement links TRBV11-2 to TRBJ2-7, with 9 positions matching TRBD1. This CDR3 has 15 residues. After removal of 0 bases from V and 3 bases from J, the junction contained 3 bases not matched to a gene. CDR1 is SGHAT and CDR2 is FQNNGV in the germline V gene. CDR3 nucleotide sequence: TGTGCCAGCAGCTTAGACCGGGACAGGGACTACGAGCAGTACTTC. Amino acid sequence: CASSLDRDRDYEQYF.

V and J are TRBV6-2 or TRBV6-3 and TRBJ2-1; 9 bases line up with TRBD2. Germline V gives CDR1 MNHEY, CDR2 SVGEGT. Trimming cost V 4 bases and J 7 bases; bases outside gene matches: 14. The CDR3 is 17 amino acids. The CDR3 DNA reads TGTGCCAGCAGTTGCTCGAGGGGGTTAGCGGGGGCTAATGAGCAGTTCTTC. Amino acids: CASSCSRGLAGANEQFF.

As DNA, the CDR3 is TGTGCCAGCAGTCCGACAAGGCCTCCCTCGGGGGAGCAGTACTTC. It yields the protein CASSPTRPPSGEQYF. The chain joins TRBV27 to TRBJ2-7; TRBD2 might be the D (5 bases). Deletions cut 5 bases from V and 7 bases from J, with 21 bases between. The CDR3 has 15 residues. CDR1 MNHEY and CDR2 SMNVEV come from the germline V gene (reference sequence).